One and the same sample provided the 22 T cell receptor beta chains below, sequenced in a study of blood T cell repertoires in COVID-19. Data came from immunoSEQ multiplex PCR; TCRdb stores just in-frame clones and leaves some out. The sample has under 90,000 clones; roughly 80% are singletons. The source material was peripheral blood. The receptors were gathered from a human donor in a cohort sampled during active COVID-19.

This CDR3 is CASSRGGDRHTQYF. For the CDR3, the DNA is TGTGCCAGCAGCCGCGGGGGGGACCGTCACACGCAGTATTTT. The chain is built from TRBV7-3 and TRBJ2-3; 9 nucleotides line up with TRBD2. Losses at the gene ends were 5 bases for V and 9 bases for J; bases not matched to a gene: 9. The V gene's germline CDR1 is SGHTA and CDR2 FQGTGA. This CDR3 has 14 amino acids. Supplemented by reference TRBV7-3 and TRBJ2-3, the full variable domain reads GAGVSQTPSNKVTEKGKYVELRCDPISGHTALYWYRQSLGQGPEFLIYFQGTGAADDSGLPNDRFFAVRPEGSVSTLKIQRTERGDSAVYLCASSRGGDRHTQYFGPGTRLTVL.

The chain uses TRBV4-2 and TRBJ1-2; D gene unclear. The CDR3 has 16 residues. Germline V gives CDR1 LGHNA, CDR2 YNFKEQ. V lost 3 bases and J lost 7, with 21 bases in between. Here the CDR3 DNA reads TGTGCCAGCAGCCAGGATCCCAGAGGAGAGCGGAGTGGCTACACCTTC. As protein: CASSQDPRGERSGYTF.

Here the CDR3 DNA reads TGTGCCAGCAGTTTATTTAGCCAGTACACCGGGGAGCTGTTTTTT. Translating gives CASSLFSQYTGELFF. The J gene is TRBJ2-2, the V gene TRBV27; D is uncertain. Trimming removed 1 base from V and 3 bases from J, with 9 bases in between. Per germline, CDR1 MNHEY and CDR2 SMNVEV (reference sequence). This CDR3 is 15 amino acids long.

This CDR3 is CASSFGLAGDTYEQYV. The CDR3 coding sequence is TGTGCCAGCAGCTTTGGGCTGGCGGGGGACACCTACGAGCAGTACGTC. The J gene is TRBJ2-7, the V gene TRBV7-8, with a tentative D call TRBD2 (7 bases). Trimming left V 3 bases short and J 2 bases short, with 17 bases between. Germline CDR1 and CDR2: SGHVS and FQNEAQ. The length of the CDR3 is 16 residues.

This sequence joins TRBV5-4 and TRBJ1-6, with D unresolved. Trimming stripped 5 bases from V and 8 bases from J, with 8 bases between. Per the germline V gene, CDR1 is SGHNT and CDR2 is YYREEE (reference sequence). CDR3 size: 12 residues. The CDR3 nucleotides are TGTGCCAGCAGATCAGGTTATTCACCCCTCCACTTT. It specifies CASRSGYSPLHF.

The rearrangement joins TRBV19 to TRBJ1-2, with D hard to call. Germline V CDR1 and CDR2: LNHDA, SQIVND (reference sequence). Between the trimmed V and J ends, which lost 3 bases and 2 bases, there was a span of 7 bases. The CDR3 is 13 amino acids. CDR3 DNA: TGTGCCAGTAGTATTCGGTCGAACTATGGCTACACCTTC. Amino acid sequence: CASSIRSNYGYTF.

CDR3 region: CASSPGTPEINQPQHF. The DNA for the CDR3 is TGTGCCAGCTCACCTGGGACACCTGAGATTAATCAGCCCCAGCATTTT. The chain carries TRBV18 and TRBJ1-5, with D possibly being TRBD1 (6 bases). The length of the CDR3 is 16 residues. Germline CDR1 reads KGHSH; CDR2 reads LQKENI. Trimming left V 3 bases short and J 4 bases short, with 16 bases between.

This sequence joins TRBV6-1 and TRBJ2-1; TRBD2 aligns across 12 bases. V was pared by 2 bases and J by 9 bases, with 5 bases of the junction left unmatched. CDR1 is MNHNS, CDR2 SASEGT, per germline. CDR3 length: 15 amino acids. The CDR3 protein is CASSESSGRAIEQFF. The CDR3 nucleotides are TGTGCCAGCAGTGAATCTAGCGGGAGGGCGATTGAGCAGTTCTTC.

This clone was found once. The rearrangement uses TRBV27 and TRBJ2-7; 10 positions agree with TRBD1. Germline V lookup: CDR1 MNHEY, CDR2 SMNVEV (reference sequence). With 5 bases clipped from V and 6 bases from J, the junction kept 10 bases outside the gene matches. The CDR3 sequence is 15 residues long. CDR3 loop: CASSPTRDRGSEQYF. The DNA of the CDR3 is TGTGCCAGCAGTCCAACCCGGGACAGGGGTTCCGAGCAGTACTTC.

This sequence joins TRBV19 and TRBJ2-5; 8 nucleotides agree with TRBD2. The CDR3 totals 15 residues. Trimming cost V 5 bases and J 5 bases; bases outside gene matches: 10. Per the germline V gene, CDR1 is LNHDA and CDR2 is SQIVND (reference sequence). CDR3 loop: CASSQGSGSHETQYF. In nucleotides, the CDR3 is TGTGCCAGTAGTCAAGGGAGCGGGAGTCATGAGACCCAGTACTTC.

J is TRBJ1-1 and V is TRBV12-3 or TRBV12-4; weak D call: TRBD1 (6 bases). V lost 10 bases to trimming and J lost 8 bases, with 20 bases between them. This CDR3 contains 13 residues. CDR3 in amino acids: CANKMTTQGEAFF. DNA of the CDR3: TGTGCCAATAAAATGACGACCCAGGGGGAAGCTTTCTTT.

This clone was picked up many times. The V call is TRBV4-3, the J call TRBJ2-1; TRBD2 agrees at 8 bases. Trimming removed 0 bases from V and 10 bases from J; junction bases left unmatched: 8. The CDR3 runs to 15 residues. Germline loops: CDR1 LGHNA, CDR2 YSLEER. The CDR3 DNA follows: TGCGCCAGCAGCCAAGATACAGGACTAGCTCGCGAGCAGTTCTTC. Translation: CASSQDTGLAREQFF.

The chain has TRBV7-2 and TRBJ2-5; 8 bases map to TRBD2. Trimming at V came to 5 bases and at J to 6 bases, leaving 8 bases not matched to a gene. The germline CDR1 and CDR2 sequences are SGHTA and FQGNSA. The CDR3 has 14 residues. This CDR3 reads CASSLGLAQQTQYF. DNA for the CDR3: TGTGCCAGCAGCCTTGGACTAGCACAACAGACCCAGTACTTC.

This clone has just a few counts. This CDR3 is CASTPEGQPSWGLHNEQFF. CDR3 DNA: TGTGCCAGCACCCCGGAGGGACAGCCTTCCTGGGGCCTACACAATGAGCAGTTCTTC. This chain links TRBV13 with TRBJ2-1, with D maybe TRBD1 (7 bases). V lost 7 bases and J 5 bases, leaving 30 bases between the germline ends. The germline V gene encodes CDR1 PRHDT and CDR2 FYEKMQ (reference sequence). The CDR3 sequence is 19 residues long. The whole variable domain, remainder taken from reference TRBV13 and TRBJ2-1, is AAGVIQSPRHLIKEKRETATLKCYPIPRHDTVYWYQQGPGQDPQFLISFYEKMQSDKGSIPDRFSAQQFSDYHSELNMSSLELGDSALYFCASTPEGQPSWGLHNEQFFGPGTRLTVL.

V and J are TRBV7-9 and TRBJ2-7, with 8 bases aligning to TRBD2. CDR3 length equals 13 residues. The V gene end was trimmed by 5 bases and the J gene end by 6 bases; junction bases not matched to a gene: 6. Germline V CDR1 and CDR2: SEHNR, FQNEAQ (reference sequence). The CDR3 reads CASSRAGVGEQYF. CDR3 nucleotides: TGTGCCAGCAGCCGAGCGGGGGTGGGCGAGCAGTACTTC.

This clone was found a few times. V and J are TRBV7-3 and TRBJ2-1; 13 bases align to TRBD2. Germline CDR1 SGHTA, CDR2 FQGTGA. J lost 5 bases, V lost 5 bases, and 6 bases had no gene match. The CDR3 has 16 amino acids. CDR3 DNA: TGTGCCAGCAGCCTACTAGCGGGGGGGCTCAACAATGAGCAGTTCTTC. Amino acid sequence: CASSLLAGGLNNEQFF. Full variable domain (outside the CDR3, taken from reference TRBV7-3 and TRBJ2-1): GAGVSQTPSNKVTEKGKYVELRCDPISGHTALYWYRQSLGQGPEFLIYFQGTGAADDSGLPNDRFFAVRPEGSVSTLKIQRTERGDSAVYLCASSLLAGGLNNEQFFGPGTRLTVL.

V and J are TRBV5-6 and TRBJ1-2, with D perhaps TRBD1 (5 bases). The CDR3 runs 14 residues. Trimming shortened V by 4 bases and J by 5 bases, and 15 bases separated the two germline ends. Germline V gene data show CDR1 as SGHDT and CDR2 as YYEEEE. In DNA, the CDR3 is TGTGCCAGCAGCCCCCACGGGGGATTGTATGGCTACACCTTC. It encodes CASSPHGGLYGYTF.

This clone appeared a few times. The chain recombines TRBV18 with TRBJ1-1, with D perhaps matching TRBD1 (5 bases). V lost 6 bases and J lost 2, with 22 bases in between. The CDR3 has 17 residues. The V gene's germline CDR1 is KGHSH and CDR2 LQKENI. The DNA of the CDR3 is TGTGCCAGCTCCGACCAGTTGGGGAAGGGGTACAACACTGAAGCTTTCTTT. Residues: CASSDQLGKGYNTEAFF.

The gene calls are TRBV5-1 and TRBJ2-7; tentative D call: TRBD2 (8 bases). Germline loops: CDR1 SGHRS, CDR2 YFSETQ. V was trimmed by 7 bases and J by 0 bases, leaving 17 bases between them. The CDR3 is made up of 15 amino acids. CDR3 bases: TGCGCCAGCGCCTACGGGGGGGACAGCTCCTACGAGCAGTACTTC. It translates to CASAYGGDSSYEQYF.

CDR3 nucleotides: TGTGCCTCGGCAGGATTCTTGAGTGGCACTGAAGCTTTCTTT. Translation: CASAGFLSGTEAFF. The rearrangement uses TRBV19 and TRBJ1-1; D is uncertain. Germline assignment: CDR1 LNHDA and CDR2 SQIVND (reference sequence). This CDR3 spans 14 amino acids. Trimming took off 11 bases at V and 4 bases at J, with 20 bases between the two ends.

The chain couples TRBV6-2 or TRBV6-3 to TRBJ2-5; a weak D match, TRBD2 (7 bases). V shed 3 bases and J shed 5 bases, with 16 bases lying between them. Germline V lookup: CDR1 MNHEY, CDR2 SVGEGT. The CDR3 consists of 15 residues. The CDR3, as DNA: TGTGCCAGCAGTTATTCATCGGGGGGCGTGGAGACCCAGTACTTC. This codes for CASSYSSGGVETQYF.

This clone has just a few counts. The CDR3 coding sequence is TGTGCCAGCCGGGGGGATGAAGAGACCCAGTACTTC. Translating it yields CASRGDEETQYF. The chain uses TRBV2 and TRBJ2-5; 7 bases fit TRBD2. The J segment lost 3 bases and the V segment lost 8 bases, leaving 3 bases of the junction unmatched. The germline V gene encodes CDR1 SNHLY and CDR2 FYNNEI. The CDR3 sequence is 12 residues long.